This TCR beta chain was sequenced during a study of blood T cell repertoires in COVID-19. Germline values: CDR1 LNHDA, CDR2 SQIVND (reference sequence). With 4 bases clipped from V and 8 bases from J, the junction kept 13 bases outside the gene matches. The CDR3 extends over 16 amino acids. Libraries were prepared by immunoSEQ multiplex PCR; TCRdb keeps only in-frame clonotypes and omits some of them. The sample contains around 190,000 clones, approximately 75% of which appear only once. Participant ages covered roughly 18 to 89 years across 25 or so US areas. The receptor's source is a man between 35 and 55 years old who had recovered from COVID-19. The sequenced sample consisted of PBMCs or T cells enriched from blood (not recorded which). This chain connects TRBV19 to TRBJ2-1; the match to TRBD1 covers 8 bases. In DNA, the CDR3 is TGTGCCAGTAGTAGGACGACAGGGGCCGTTGGCCATGAGCAGTTCTTC. Its translation: CASSRTTGAVGHEQFF.